This TCR beta chain is from a study of blood T cell repertoires in COVID-19. Study in general: Acute-phase and convalescent COVID-19 samples originated in the United States, Italy and Spain.

The ends were cut back, 6 bases at V and 0 bases at J, with 11 bases in the middle. CDR3 length equals 14 residues. The germline gives CDR1 MNHEY, CDR2 SMNVEV (reference sequence). Per the study methods: Cell counts per sample came from amplifying reference gene primers. Generated by immunoSEQ multiplex PCR, the TCRdb table keeps only in-frame clones and is missing some. That table is the source of V, J and clone size, and D and trimming were worked out from the DNA. Of a few hundred thousand clones listed, 86% are singletons. The sequenced material came from peripheral blood. The sequence came from a man aged 40-50 years who had recovered from COVID-19. V gene TRBV27 combines with J gene TRBJ1-2; D perhaps matches TRBD1 (5 bases). The CDR3 protein is CASSLRRANYGYTF. CDR3 bases: TGTGCCAGCAGCCTACGCAGGGCTAACTATGGCTACACCTTC.